The 24 T cell receptor beta chains below were found in one sample sequenced in a study of blood T cell repertoires in COVID-19. Clones were read by immunoSEQ multiplex PCR, and TCRdb kept only the in-frame ones, dropping some. Among about 88,000 clones listed, approximately 90% were seen once. Material for sequencing was peripheral blood. These receptors were obtained from a man aged 55 to 70 with acute or convalescent COVID-19.

V and J are TRBV27 and TRBJ1-3; D is undetermined. CDR1 is MNHEY, CDR2 SMNVEV, per germline (reference sequence). The CDR3 contains 14 residues. Trimming pared 2 bases from V and 4 bases from J, leaving 9 bases between. The DNA for the CDR3 is TGTGCCAGCAGTTTAGGAGGGATCGGAAACACCATATATTTT. Its protein product is CASSLGGIGNTIYF.

This clone was counted a single time. One end of the junction varies from germline; a read error may be responsible. The V and J genes are TRBV7-2 and TRBJ1-2; D is uncertain. The CDR3 is 12 residues long. The germline gives CDR1 SGHTA, CDR2 FQGNSA. The CDR3 spells CASSLALMVATF. CDR3 bases: TGTGCCAGCAGCTTAGCGTTGATGGTGGCCACATTC.

The chain carries TRBV27 and TRBJ2-3; D unresolved. In germline, CDR1 is MNHEY, CDR2 SMNVEV (reference sequence). Trimming removed 3 bases at V and 4 bases at J, with 8 bases between. CDR3 size: 13 residues. CDR3 protein: CASSLFIADTQYF. The CDR3 bases are TGTGCCAGCAGTTTGTTTATCGCAGATACGCAGTATTTT.

J is TRBJ1-1 and V is TRBV19; 9 bases align to TRBD1. The CDR3 sequence is 13 residues long. Germline V lookup: CDR1 LNHDA, CDR2 SQIVND (reference sequence). V lost 6 bases, J lost 1 base, and 0 bases stayed unmatched. CDR3 DNA sequence: TGTGCCAGTAGGGACAGGGGGAACACTGAAGCTTTCTTT. Translation gives CASRDRGNTEAFF.

The chain carries TRBV28 and TRBJ2-5; the D gene is possibly TRBD1 (5 bases). The length of the CDR3 is 15 residues. From germline, CDR1 is MDHEN and CDR2 SYDVKM. Deletions cut 7 bases from V and 4 bases from J, with 19 bases between. CDR3 DNA sequence: TGTGCCAGCACCCCCAAGGGGCGGCACGGAGAGACCCAGTACTTC. This encodes CASTPKGRHGETQYF.

The genes are TRBV4-2 and TRBJ2-7; the D is unclear. Germline CDR1 reads LGHNA; CDR2 reads YNFKEQ. This CDR3 is built from 12 residues. V lost 4 bases to trimming and J lost 7 bases, with 11 bases between them. DNA of the CDR3: TGTGCCAGCAGCCGAGCAAACGAGGAGCAGTACTTC. This sequence encodes CASSRANEEQYF.

The rearrangement uses TRBV7-2 and TRBJ1-4; tentative D call: TRBD1 (5 bases). The CDR3 covers 13 residues. The germline V gene encodes CDR1 SGHTA and CDR2 FQGNSA. V lost 4 bases and J 8 bases, leaving 11 bases between the germline ends. The CDR3 region is CASSSRVREKLFF. The CDR3 coding sequence is TGTGCCAGCAGCTCCAGGGTGCGGGAAAAACTGTTTTTT.

The table lists this clone with a count of one. V is TRBV7-9 and J is TRBJ2-7, with no clear D. Germline CDR1 reads SEHNR; CDR2 reads FQNEAQ (reference sequence). This CDR3 contains 12 residues. With 5 bases removed from V and 1 base from J, the gap between germline ends came to 6 bases. CDR3 coding DNA: TGTGCCAGCAGCCCCAGTTCCTACGAGCAGTACTTC. It translates to CASSPSSYEQYF.

This rearrangement joins TRBV6-5 to TRBJ1-2; the match to TRBD1 covers 7 bases. Trimming cost V 6 bases and J 4 bases; bases outside gene matches: 8. The length of the CDR3 is 14 residues. CDR1 and CDR2 from the germline V gene are MNHEY and SVGAGI. CDR3 DNA sequence: TGTGCCAGCAGCCCAGGACAGGCTCGCTATGGCTACACCTTC. Amino acid sequence: CASSPGQARYGYTF.

This sequence joins TRBV7-8 and TRBJ2-1, with 7 nucleotides matching TRBD2. Trimming cost V 7 bases and J 9 bases; bases outside gene matches: 15. The CDR3 is made up of 15 amino acids. Germline V gene sequence: CDR1 SGHVS, CDR2 FQNEAQ. The CDR3 here is CASIVISGDLSEQFF. CDR3 DNA: TGTGCCAGCATAGTAATCAGCGGGGACCTCAGTGAGCAGTTCTTC.

The V call is TRBV13, the J call TRBJ1-5; 8 bases align to TRBD1. This CDR3 contains 14 residues. Trimming took 5 bases from V and 9 from J; bases not matched to a gene: 9. Germline V gene sequence: CDR1 PRHDT, CDR2 FYEKMQ (reference sequence). CDR3 sequence: CASSQGAGLMPQHF. The CDR3 region has the DNA TGTGCCAGCAGCCAGGGGGCGGGTCTTATGCCCCAGCATTTT.

This clone appeared a single time. The chain is built from TRBV9 and TRBJ2-7; D uncertain. This CDR3 has 12 residues. Germline V gene data show CDR1 as SGDLS and CDR2 as YYNGEE. The ends were cut back, 3 bases at V and 6 bases at J, with 10 bases in the middle. The CDR3 DNA follows: TGTGCCAGCAGCGCCCCCGGCGGCGAGCAGTACTTC. This gives the protein CASSAPGGEQYF.

This sequence joins TRBV27 and TRBJ1-4; D call uncertain. In germline, CDR1 is MNHEY, CDR2 SMNVEV (reference sequence). Trimming took 4 bases from V and 7 from J, leaving 13 bases between them. The CDR3 is made up of 14 amino acids. CDR3 sequence reads: CASSSLLRPEKLFF. Here the CDR3 DNA reads TGTGCCAGCAGTTCCCTCCTGAGGCCTGAAAAACTGTTTTTT.

The chain is built from TRBV6-1 and TRBJ2-1; 10 positions match TRBD1. Germline trimming cut 2 bases from V and 4 bases from J; bases unmatched to any gene: 8. This CDR3 has 17 residues. Germline CDR1 is MNHNS and CDR2 is SASEGT. The CDR3 protein is CASSESTGTGAYNEQFF. CDR3 in DNA: TGTGCCAGCAGTGAATCCACCGGGACAGGGGCGTACAATGAGCAGTTCTTC.

V usage is TRBV19 and J usage is TRBJ1-5; D is perhaps TRBD1 (6 bases). This CDR3 has 15 residues. V was cut by 7 bases and J by 3 bases, with 16 bases left in between. The germline V gene encodes CDR1 LNHDA and CDR2 SQIVND (reference sequence). Here the CDR3 reads CASTREAGANQPQHF. CDR3 DNA: TGTGCCAGTACCCGGGAGGCAGGGGCCAATCAGCCCCAGCATTTT.

The gene calls are TRBV6-6 and TRBJ2-3; no definite D call. V lost 2 bases and J lost 4, with 4 bases in between. This CDR3 comprises 12 residues. Germline CDR1 is MNHNY and CDR2 is SVGAGI (reference sequence). In DNA, the CDR3 is TGTGCCAGCAGTTACCTAGCAGATACGCAGTATTTT. This gives the protein CASSYLADTQYF.

The chain carries TRBV14 and TRBJ2-3; D is ambiguous. Germline assignment: CDR1 SGHDN and CDR2 FVKESK. CDR3 size: 13 residues. Trimming removed 5 bases from V and 6 bases from J, with 12 bases in between. The CDR3 region is CASSKSYRDTQYF. DNA of the CDR3: TGTGCCAGCAGCAAGAGCTACCGGGATACGCAGTATTTT.

This chain links TRBV29-1 with TRBJ1-5, with a possible D match to TRBD1 (6 bases). In germline, CDR1 is SQVTM, CDR2 ANQGSEA. The CDR3 runs to 14 residues. Trimming removed 5 bases at V and 3 bases at J, with 14 bases between. The CDR3 nucleotides are TGCAGCGTTCGTCGGGCAGGGGTCAATCAGCCCCAGCATTTT. The encoded protein is CSVRRAGVNQPQHF.

This clone was found a few times. The chain couples TRBV2 to TRBJ1-2; D not certain. Trimming took off 2 bases at V and 2 bases at J, with 6 bases between the two ends. CDR1 and CDR2 from the germline V gene are SNHLY and FYNNEI. The CDR3 spans 13 residues. CDR3 DNA sequence: TGTGCCAGCAGTGAACAGGAAAACTATGGCTACACCTTC. Translating it yields CASSEQENYGYTF.

This clone was found once. The chain joins TRBV5-1 to TRBJ1-4; weak D call: TRBD1 (5 bases). This CDR3 comprises 15 residues. Per the germline V gene, CDR1 is SGHRS and CDR2 is YFSETQ. With 1 base removed from V and 7 bases from J, the gap between germline ends came to 14 bases. CDR3 coding DNA: TGCGCCAGCAGCTTGTCAGGAGACAGTCGTGAAAAACTGTTTTTT. Protein: CASSLSGDSREKLFF.

This clone has more than one count but fewer than ten. This chain links TRBV27 with TRBJ2-3; D is unresolved. The CDR3 runs to 16 residues. V was clipped by 6 bases and J by 0 bases, with 16 bases between them. Germline V CDR1 and CDR2: MNHEY, SMNVEV (reference sequence). CDR3: CASRPEVGASTDTQYF. CDR3 sequence (DNA): TGTGCCAGCAGACCCGAGGTGGGTGCTAGCACAGATACGCAGTATTTT.

The chain employs TRBV9 and TRBJ1-2; maybe TRBD1 (6 bases). CDR3 length: 14 residues. Trimming cost V 4 bases and J 2 bases, with 12 bases left between them. Germline V gene data show CDR1 as SGDLS and CDR2 as YYNGEE. CDR3 sequence reads: CASSTRGQNYGYTF. CDR3 DNA sequence: TGTGCCAGCAGCACCCGCGGACAGAACTATGGCTACACCTTC.

The rearrangement links TRBV27 to TRBJ1-2; D is perhaps TRBD1 (5 bases). The CDR3 runs to 15 residues. Deletions cut 5 bases from V and 7 bases from J, with 20 bases between. CDR1 and CDR2 (germline): MNHEY, SMNVEV (reference sequence). The CDR3 is CASSPLGGLLGGYTF. The DNA for the CDR3 is TGTGCCAGCAGTCCCCTCGGGGGGTTGCTGGGTGGCTACACCTTC.

The rearrangement uses TRBV6-5 and TRBJ1-5; 8 positions match TRBD1. The CDR3 is 14 residues long. V lost 4 bases, J lost 2 bases, and 1 base stayed unmatched. The V gene's germline CDR1 is MNHEY and CDR2 SVGAGI. CDR3 in amino acids: CASSWGQGNQPQHF. The DNA for the CDR3 is TGTGCCAGCAGTTGGGGACAGGGCAATCAGCCCCAGCATTTT.